This TCR beta chain stems from a study of cytomegalovirus exposure and HLA in healthy donors. Study outcomes and limitations: TCR beta sequences reportedly predicted most subjects' HLA-A and HLA-B alleles accurately. Analyses of presence/absence relied on an assumption of roughly uniform sequencing depth across donors. In a later analysis, compared with equally common non-associated chains, HLA-associated beta chains were more expanded. TCR beta chains numbering under 200 were designated cytomegalovirus-associated.

A note on this clone: Its specificity is unknown.

Germline-derived CDR1 and CDR2 are SGHTA and FQGNSA. CDR3 length equals 15 residues. Unmatched junction bases numbered 4, after V lost 1 base and J lost 2 bases. 13 Jbeta primers and 60 Vbeta primers were used for the PCR. TCRdb keeps only in-frame clones here, not all; method: immunoSEQ multiplex PCR. Here the sample spans about 200,000 clones, approximately 82% being singletons. The clonotype was recovered from a man in his forties or fifties in good health and CMV-seropositive. This chain connects TRBV7-2 to TRBJ2-7; 8 bases match TRBD1. The sequencing input was PBMCs. CDR3 sequence reads: CASSLVKDRAYEQYF. The DNA of the CDR3 is TGTGCCAGCAGCTTAGTGAAGGACAGGGCCTACGAGCAGTACTTC.